The 5 T cell receptor beta chains presented below share a single source sample, sequenced in a study of somatic mutations in cytotoxic T cells in rheumatoid arthritis. Method: immunoSEQ multiplex PCR; TCRdb's copy keeps in-frame clones and lacks some. This table has 8,000 to 9,500 clones, about 79% appearing once. The sample was CD8+ T cells sorted from blood. These receptors were taken from a woman aged 50 to 60 in good health.

V and J are TRBV9 and TRBJ1-5; D not resolved. The V gene lost 1 base and the J gene lost 3 bases, with 11 bases spanning the gap. Germline lookup yields CDR1 SGDLS and CDR2 YYNGEE. This CDR3 has 15 amino acids. CDR3 protein: CASSVTNYPNQPQHF. CDR3 in DNA: TGTGCCAGCAGCGTAACAAACTACCCCAATCAGCCCCAGCATTTT.

This rearrangement joins TRBV5-1 to TRBJ2-3; maybe TRBD1 (6 bases). Looked up from germline, CDR1 is SGHRS and CDR2 is YFSETQ. This CDR3 is 15 amino acids long. V dropped 5 bases and J dropped 3 bases, with 16 bases sitting between them. Here the CDR3 DNA reads TGCGCCAGCAGGTTCCACGGGACAAATACAGATACGCAGTATTTT. This sequence encodes CASRFHGTNTDTQYF.

CDR3 region: CASSQRTSGDYEQYF. DNA of the CDR3: TGCGCCAGCAGCCAACGGACTAGCGGGGACTACGAGCAGTACTTC. The chain is built from TRBV4-1 and TRBJ2-7; 12 bases fit TRBD2. J was trimmed by 3 bases and V by 2 bases; bases with no gene match: 2. Germline V gene lookup returns CDR1 MGHRA and CDR2 YSYEKL. The CDR3 sequence is 15 residues long.

The rearrangement links TRBV11-1 to TRBJ2-5, with 9 bases lining up with TRBD2. J lost 5 bases, V lost 1 base, and 11 bases had no gene match. CDR1 and CDR2 (germline): SGHAT, FQDESV (reference sequence). The CDR3 covers 17 residues. CDR3: CASSLVGRGGLGETQYF. DNA of the CDR3: TGTGCCAGCAGCTTAGTAGGGCGGGGGGGCCTTGGCGAGACCCAGTACTTC. The full variable domain, completed using reference TRBV11-1 and TRBJ2-5, is EAEVAQSPRYKITEKSQAVAFWCDPISGHATLYWYRQILGQGPELLVQFQDESVVDDSQLPKDRFSAERLKGVDSTLKIQPAELGDSAMYLCASSLVGRGGLGETQYFGPGTRLLVL.

V is TRBV29-1 and J is TRBJ2-7, with 10 bases matching TRBD1. CDR1 SQVTM and CDR2 ANQGSEA come from the germline V gene. V shed 6 bases, J shed 2 bases, and the junction held 7 bases outside the gene matches. The CDR3 is 14 residues long. The CDR3, as DNA: TGCAGCGTCGTACCCGGGACAGGGGCCTACGAGCAGTACTTC. It specifies CSVVPGTGAYEQYF.